The 10 T cell receptor delta chains given below trace back to one sample, sequenced in a study of γδ T cells in repeated Plasmodium falciparum infection listed by TCRdb under 2021. The library was prepared using multiplex PCR. Sequencing used an Illumina MiSeq. Clones were re-identified by TCRdb from the public reads with CATT, and rows with the same DNA were merged. For this sample there are around 86,000 delta-chain clones; roughly 1.4% appear just once. Around 8.3% of the sample lies in the top ten. For bulk TCR repertoire analysis, Vgamma9/Vdelta2+ and Vdelta2-negative gammadelta T cell populations were isolated by flow sorting from peripheral blood mononuclear cells. Sequenced: gamma-delta T cells from blood. The source of these receptors is a pool of human donors (malaria-infected and uninfected, not separated).

This clone was picked up a small number of times. TCRdb's protein for this DNA is that of a much larger clone and differs from the translation at residue 11, likely a read error; the protein shown is the DNA translation. The rearrangement uses TRDV1 and TRDJ1; D perhaps matches TRDD3 (5 bases). Germline V gene lookup returns CDR1 TSWWSYY and CDR2 QGS. The CDR3 has 18 amino acids. V lost 2 bases to trimming and J lost 0 bases, with 19 bases between them. The CDR3 loop is CALGEVGGIPYYTDKLIF. The DNA for the CDR3 is TGTGCTCTTGGGGAAGTGGGAGGGATCCCATACTACACCGATAAACTCATCTTT.

This clone was counted at least ten times. The chain recombines TRDV2 with TRDJ3, with 12 positions matching TRDD3. The V segment lost 0 bases and the J segment 2 bases; nucleotides outside the gene matches: 10. CDR3 length: 21 amino acids. Germline CDR1 and CDR2: GEAIGNYY and EKD. CDR3 in DNA: TGTGCCTGTGACACCGGTGGCACTGGGGGATACAGGCCCTGGGACACCCGACAGATGTTTTTC. As protein: CACDTGGTGGYRPWDTRQMFF.

A remark on this clone: Since a much larger clone is just one base distant, this may be a read error. The chain is built from TRDV1 and TRDJ1; D tentatively fits TRDD2 or TRDD3 (5 bases each). TCRdb supplies no J gene; here it was assigned by aligning the nucleotide sequence to germline. Looked up from germline, CDR1 is TSWWSYY and CDR2 is QGS. The CDR3 spans 24 residues. The V end was cut by 1 base, the J end by 0 bases, with 36 bases between. DNA for the CDR3: TGTGCTCTTGGGGAACAGAAGAATCCATTCCAGCGGGGGCCTACTGAAGGGTACACCGATAAACTCATCTTT. Its translation: CALGEQKNPFQRGPTEGYTDKLIF.

This clone was detected ten times or more. The chain couples TRDV1 to TRDJ1; TRDD3 agrees at 9 bases. Germline lookup yields CDR1 TSWWSYY and CDR2 QGS. V lost 0 bases, J lost 1 base, and 42 bases stayed unmatched. This CDR3 contains 29 residues. CDR3 DNA sequence: TGTGCTCTTGGGGAACTCGGACTTCCCTTTGCCAAGCTGAGAGTACTGGGGGACCTAAAGGGGTCCCGCACCGATAAACTCATCTTT. This sequence encodes CALGELGLPFAKLRVLGDLKGSRTDKLIF.

For this clone: TCRdb assigns this DNA the protein of a much larger clone, which departs from its translation at residue 5; this likely reflects a read error, and the protein shown comes from translating the DNA. The chain uses TRDV2 and TRDJ1, with TRDD3 matching 11 bases. TCRdb leaves out the J gene; it was filled in here by matching the DNA to germline. Per the germline V gene, CDR1 is GEAIGNYY and CDR2 is EKD. The CDR3 has 19 amino acids. The J segment lost 0 bases and the V segment lost 3 bases, leaving 14 bases of the junction unmatched. The CDR3 region has the DNA TGTGCCTGTGACTCTATGCTTCTGGGGGATACCCCGTACACCGATAAACTCATCTTT. It specifies CACDSMLLGDTPYTDKLIF.

Comment on this clone: This DNA's translation and the protein TCRdb lists, from a much larger clone, do not match at residue 10, likely due to a read error; the protein shown is translated from the DNA. This sequence joins TRDV1 and TRDJ1, with D possibly being TRDD3 (6 bases). Matching the DNA to germline supplied the J gene, which TCRdb does not give. The CDR3 covers 22 residues. Germline CDR1 and CDR2: TSWWSYY and QGS. Trimming removed 3 bases at V and 2 bases at J, with 34 bases between. CDR3 DNA: TGTGCTCTTGGGGACCATCACTACTTCATTCACTGGGCCGCCCTCCGTACCGATAAACTCATCTTT. Its translation: CALGDHHYFIHWAALRTDKLIF.

At least ten counts were recorded for this clone. Other DNA sequences in this specimen translate into the identical CDR3. The rearrangement links TRDV1 to TRDJ1; the D gene could be TRDD2 or TRDD3 (5 bases each). Deletions cut 1 base from V and 0 bases from J, with 21 bases between. Germline V gene data show CDR1 as TSWWSYY and CDR2 as QGS. This CDR3 spans 19 amino acids. The DNA for the CDR3 is TGTGCTCTTGGGGAACGGTTCCTGGCGACGGGGACCCACACCGATAAACTCATCTTT. This encodes CALGERFLATGTHTDKLIF.

The sample holds a few counts of this clone. It is likely a read error: a sequence one base away is far more abundant. Other DNA sequences in the sample encode the same CDR3. The chain carries TRDV1 and TRDJ1, with TRDD3 matching over 10 bases. The J gene, not given by TCRdb, was assigned here from a germline match of the nucleotide sequence. V gave up 6 bases and J gave up 4 bases; unmatched junction bases: 17. The CDR3 runs 18 residues. Germline CDR1 TSWWSYY, CDR2 QGS. The CDR3 nucleotides are TGTGCTCTTGGCATTCACGACCATGGGGGGGATACGAACGATAAACTCATCTTT. This encodes CALGIHDHGGDTNDKLIF.

This clone was observed a few times. A far larger clone is a single base away, which makes a read error likely. The sample has other DNA sequences that encode this CDR3 too. The rearrangement uses TRDV2 and TRDJ1; 8 bases line up with TRDD3. TCRdb offers no J gene call, so here the DNA was matched to germline to obtain one. The CDR3 has 23 amino acids. V lost 2 bases, J lost 0 bases, and 28 bases stayed unmatched. In germline, CDR1 is GEAIGNYY, CDR2 EKD. The CDR3 reads CACDNRFPKEPWLGDSYTDKLIF. The CDR3 DNA reads TGTGCCTGTGACAACCGGTTTCCTAAAGAACCTTGGCTGGGGGACTCGTACACCGATAAACTCATCTTT.

This clone came up many times. The protein in TCRdb stems from a much larger clone and differs at residue 18 from this DNA's translation, likely a read error; here the protein is translated from the DNA. No J gene was assigned, while the V gene was called as TRDV1; the table calls TRDD3, which could not be checked here. CDR1 is TSWWSYY and CDR2 is QGS in the germline V gene. This CDR3 is 19 amino acids long. The CDR3 DNA sequence: TGTGCTCTTGGGGAACTAGTATCCGTTGTACTGGGGGACACCGATAAACTCACCTTT. Its protein product is CALGELVSVVLGDTDKLTF.